The 4 T cell receptor beta chains given below trace back to one sample, sequenced in a study of tumor-infiltrating lymphocytes in primary liver carcinoma. Out of unsorted whole blood came the blood RNA, and germline DNA was extracted as well. The investigators made TCR beta cDNA from approximately 510 ng total RNA, using a constant-region primer. What produced the TCR beta libraries was three nested multiplex PCR rounds using slightly modified ARM-PCR. Both of the initial two PCR rounds ran for about 9 cycles and employed TRBV1-TRBV30 forward primers alongside a C-beta reverse primer. MiXCR, run by TCRdb on the multiplex PCR reads, gives a single entry per CDR3 protein. In the table there are approximately 300,000 distinct CDR3 sequences, 65% of which are singletons. The sequenced sample consisted of peripheral blood. All receptors derive from a man aged 35 to 55 with primary liver carcinoma and hepatitis B virus infection.

The J gene is TRBJ2-7, the V gene TRBV30, with 10 positions matching TRBD2. There are 14 residues in the CDR3. Germline trimming cut 2 bases from V and 4 bases from J; bases unmatched to any gene: 5. CDR1 GTSNPN and CDR2 SVGIG come from the germline V gene (reference sequence). The CDR3 DNA is TGTGCCTGGAGTACCCTAGCGGGAGTTTACGAGCAGTACTTC. As protein: CAWSTLAGVYEQYF.

Comment on this clonotype: A junction boundary mismatches the germline segment, possibly from a read error. This rearrangement joins TRBV24-1 to TRBJ1-1; perhaps TRBD1 as D (6 bases). Germline CDR1 reads KGHDR; CDR2 reads SFDVKD. This CDR3 contains 13 residues. The CDR3: CATNDFRGSEAFF. The CDR3 DNA reads as TGTGCAACCAATGATTTTAGGGGGTCTGAAGCTTTCTTT.

The chain joins TRBV10-3 to TRBJ2-2, with 8 bases identical to TRBD2. Germline CDR1 ENHRY, CDR2 SYGVKD. V lost 6 bases, J lost 6 bases, and 6 bases stayed unmatched. The CDR3 length is 14 residues. This CDR3 reads CAISPSTSAGELFF. The CDR3 DNA follows: TGTGCCATCAGCCCATCGACTAGCGCCGGGGAGCTGTTTTTT.

A note on this clonotype: This may come from a read error, since a much larger clone is one base off. The rearrangement joins TRBV6-6 to TRBJ1-5; D unresolved. The CDR3 is made up of 13 amino acids. CDR1 and CDR2 from the germline V gene are MNHNY and SVGAGI (reference sequence). V lost 4 bases and J lost 6, with 10 bases in between. The DNA for the CDR3 is TGTGCCAGCAGTTCCTCGGCAGTTCAGCCCCAGCATTTT. This translates into CASSSSAVQPQHF.